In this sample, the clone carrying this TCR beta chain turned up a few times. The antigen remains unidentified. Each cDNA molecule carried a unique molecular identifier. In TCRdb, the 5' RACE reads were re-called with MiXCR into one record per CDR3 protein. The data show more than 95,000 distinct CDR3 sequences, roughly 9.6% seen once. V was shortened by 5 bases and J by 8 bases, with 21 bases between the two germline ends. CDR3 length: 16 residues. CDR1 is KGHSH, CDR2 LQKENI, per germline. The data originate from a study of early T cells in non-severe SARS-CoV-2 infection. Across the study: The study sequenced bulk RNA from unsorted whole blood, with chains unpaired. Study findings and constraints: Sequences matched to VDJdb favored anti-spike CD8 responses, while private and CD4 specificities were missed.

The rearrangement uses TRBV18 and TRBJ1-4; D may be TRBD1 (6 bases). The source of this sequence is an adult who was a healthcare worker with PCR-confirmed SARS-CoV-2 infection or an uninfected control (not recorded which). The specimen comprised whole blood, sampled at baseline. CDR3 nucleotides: TGTGCCAGCTCAGCTCGAAATGGGGCAGGGGAAGAAAAACTGTTTTTT. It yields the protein CASSARNGAGEEKLFF.